The rows below give T cell receptor beta chains drawn from one sample of a study of T cell repertoires in cytomegalovirus infection. No antigen has been identified for these receptors. MiXCR, applied by TCRdb to the reads, yields one record per CDR3 protein. The sample holds about 770,000 distinct CDR3 sequences; 25% to 35% are singletons and the top ten take over 10%. This specimen consisted of cultured CD8+ T cells from PBMCs, obtained from culture after CMV antigen stimulation. The receptors derive from a human donor in good health (CMV status not recorded). Some clones in this sample may be carry-over from other donors' samples. CDR3s include the opening cysteine and the closing phenylalanine or tryptophan. A D gene is named only where the DNA matches it firmly. Rows give clone size only sometimes, using once, few, many, or a class for an expanded clone.

.	.	TRBV20-1	TRBJ1-5	CSARDRTVSNQPQHF	TGCAGTGCTAGAGATCGGACAGTTAGCAATCAGCCCCAGCATTTT
.	.	TRBV10-3	TRBJ2-5	CAISVRETQYF	TGTGCCATCAGTGTGAGGGAGACCCAGTACTTC
.	TRBD2	TRBV7-2	TRBJ2-7	CASSWGLGSYEQYF	TGTGCCAGCAGCTGGGGACTAGGTTCCTACGAGCAGTACTTC
few	TRBD1	TRBV6-2/TRBV6-3	TRBJ1-1	CASSRTGGITEAFF	TGTGCCAGCAGTAGGACAGGGGGGATCACTGAAGCTTTCTTT
.	.	TRBV24-1	TRBJ2-3	CATSDRLPDTQYF	TGTGCCACCAGTGATCGTTTGCCAGATACGCAGTATTTT
many	TRBD1	TRBV7-9	TRBJ1-6	CASSTYRGYNSPLHF	TGTGCCAGCAGCACCTACAGGGGGTATAATTCACCCCTCCACTTT
.	.	TRBV6-6	TRBJ2-3	CASSPPGEGTDTQYF	TGTGCCAGCAGCCCTCCAGGGGAGGGCACAGATACGCAGTATTTT
.	TRBD1	TRBV7-9	TRBJ1-1	CASSLAQGADTEAFF	TGTGCCAGCAGCTTAGCGCAGGGGGCAGACACTGAAGCTTTCTTT
many	TRBD1	TRBV12-3/TRBV12-4	TRBJ2-1	CASNRGRVEQFF	TGTGCCAGCAATAGGGGGCGGGTTGAGCAGTTCTTC
.	.	TRBV28	TRBJ1-5	CASRGVGSNQPQHF	TGTGCCAGCAGAGGAGTGGGGAGCAATCAGCCCCAGCATTTT
.	TRBD1	TRBV12-3/TRBV12-4	TRBJ2-2	CAISPPDRVTGELFF	TGTGCCATCTCCCCCCCGGACAGGGTGACCGGGGAGCTGTTTTTT